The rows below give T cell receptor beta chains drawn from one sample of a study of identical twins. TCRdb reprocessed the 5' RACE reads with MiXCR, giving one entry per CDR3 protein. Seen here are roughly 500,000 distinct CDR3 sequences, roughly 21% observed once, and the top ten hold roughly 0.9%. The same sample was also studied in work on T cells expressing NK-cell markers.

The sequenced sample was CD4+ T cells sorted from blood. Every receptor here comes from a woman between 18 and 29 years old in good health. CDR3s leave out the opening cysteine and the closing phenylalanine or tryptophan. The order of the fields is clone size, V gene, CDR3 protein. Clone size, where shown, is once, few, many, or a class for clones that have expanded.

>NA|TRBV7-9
ASSLVTWYDSYEQY
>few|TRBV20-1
SARPRDRGRVTQY
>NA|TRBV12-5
ASGLLAAETQY
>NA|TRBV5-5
ASTLRLSRDTQY
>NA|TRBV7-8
ASSFGGGGEQF
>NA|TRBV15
ATSRGLDTYEQY
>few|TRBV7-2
ASSLERAKNIQY
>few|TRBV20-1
SVSEGQTDTQY
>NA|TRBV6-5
ASSYSGLAGGPGELF
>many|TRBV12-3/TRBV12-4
ASRYQTSIGEQY
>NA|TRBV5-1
ASSHGTSGRANIQY
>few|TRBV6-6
ASSSGGSEAF
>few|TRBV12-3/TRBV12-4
ATSDVGRGTQY
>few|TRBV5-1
ASSPGTAFGETQY
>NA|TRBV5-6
ASSFVGVEDEQF
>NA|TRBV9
ASSWEINNEQF
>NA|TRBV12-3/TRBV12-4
ASSSSARPEAF
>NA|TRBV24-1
ATSDTRGYANTGELF
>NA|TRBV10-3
AIRGTGSVSEQY
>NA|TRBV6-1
ASSPQGAKNIQY
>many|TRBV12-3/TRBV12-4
ASSLKGIGQPQH
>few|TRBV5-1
ASSSEDGNTGELF
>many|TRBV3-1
ASSLVVETQY
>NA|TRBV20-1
SARDRRNADTGELF
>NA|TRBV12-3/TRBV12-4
ASSPQVLQAGANVLT
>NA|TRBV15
ATSRDNQQTSAKNIQY
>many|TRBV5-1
ASSFGGDRHAEAF
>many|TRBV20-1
SARARATYNEQF
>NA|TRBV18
ASSLGTSHEQY
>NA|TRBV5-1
ASSLSGSASGANVLT
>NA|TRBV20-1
SAPGGRGSNEAF
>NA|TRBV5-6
ASSLSPETEAF
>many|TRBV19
ASRKTETGYGYT
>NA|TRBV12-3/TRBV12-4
ASSLALNIGDTQY
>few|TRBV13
ASKRGSGANVLT
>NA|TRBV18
ASSYGTEETQY
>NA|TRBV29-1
SVEDPAQAETQY
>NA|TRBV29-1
SVAREYTGELF
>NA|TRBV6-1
ASSRKQGLNTEAF
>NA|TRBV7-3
ASRAGTSGESSYNEQF
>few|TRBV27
ASSPWISGSNEQF
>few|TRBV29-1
SVAEDTTDTQY
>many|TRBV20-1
SARDSYGYT
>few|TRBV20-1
SARSRQGSSYNEQF
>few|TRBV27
ASSLESGAEAF